Given below is one T cell receptor (beta chain) in context. The data were taken from a study of radiotherapy plus CTLA-4 blockade in lung cancer. Here immunoSEQ multiplex PCR was the method, and the copy in TCRdb shows in-frame clones only, minus some. The sample records 95,000 to 150,000 clones, approximately 90% being singletons. The junction had 5 bases not matched to a gene; V was cut back by 8 bases and J by 1 base. The CDR3 loop spans 15 amino acids. CDR1 and CDR2 (germline): SNHLY, FYNNEI. The V call is TRBV2, the J call TRBJ2-3; TRBD2 aligns across 11 bases. This receptor was identified in a human donor with non-small cell lung cancer that progressed on radiotherapy plus ipilimumab. This sample comprised peripheral blood, obtained from a patient treated with radiotherapy plus ipilimumab. The CDR3 DNA follows: TGTGCCAGCGGGGCACTAGCGGGAGGCACAGATACGCAGTATTTT. It yields the protein CASGALAGGTDTQYF.